These 29 T cell receptor beta chains were all obtained from the same sample, sequenced in a study of blood T cell repertoires in COVID-19. Using immunoSEQ multiplex PCR, the repertoire was profiled, and TCRdb retains in-frame clones only, with some absent. The sample has hundreds of thousands of clones, 88% seen once; the top ten hold approximately 2%. The sequenced sample consisted of PBMCs or T cells enriched from blood (not recorded which). Receptor source: a woman between 35 and 50 years old with acute COVID-19.

The CDR3 nucleotides read TGTGCCAGCGGACTAAATCGCTACGAGCAGTACTTC. Amino acids: CASGLNRYEQYF. This chain joins TRBV19 and TRBJ2-7; D perhaps matches TRBD2 (6 bases). Germline V gene sequence: CDR1 LNHDA, CDR2 SQIVND (reference sequence). The CDR3 length is 12 residues. Trimming took off 9 bases at V and 3 bases at J, with 12 bases between the two ends.

V usage is TRBV20-1 and J usage is TRBJ2-7; 10 bases match TRBD2. The CDR3 extends over 14 amino acids. Germline assignment: CDR1 DFQATT and CDR2 SNEGSKA (reference sequence). J lost 3 bases, V lost 3 bases, and 5 bases had no gene match. As DNA, the CDR3 is TGCAGTGCTAGTGGGACTAGCGTTTTCTACGAGCAGTACTTC. This gives the protein CSASGTSVFYEQYF.

The chain carries TRBV9 and TRBJ2-7, with D possibly matching TRBD2 (5 bases). Trimming removed 2 bases from V and 2 bases from J, with 5 bases in between. The CDR3 length is 12 residues. CDR1 SGDLS and CDR2 YYNGEE come from the germline V gene. CDR3 coding DNA: TGTGCCAGCAGCGTGAGGGCCTACGAGCAGTACTTC. Translated, it gives CASSVRAYEQYF.

The genes are TRBV10-1 and TRBJ2-7; no clear D. The germline V gene has CDR1 WNHNN and CDR2 SYGVQD (reference sequence). The CDR3 has 9 residues. Between the trimmed V and J ends, which lost 8 bases and 5 bases, there was a span of 4 bases. The CDR3 sequence: CASFDEQYF. For the CDR3, the DNA is TGCGCCAGCTTCGACGAGCAGTACTTC.

The chain carries TRBV7-9 and TRBJ2-7; 7 bases fit TRBD1. Per germline, CDR1 SEHNR and CDR2 FQNEAQ (reference sequence). The junction had 7 bases not matched to a gene; V was cut back by 5 bases and J by 3 bases. This CDR3 is built from 14 residues. Written as DNA, the CDR3 is TGTGCCAGCAGCACCTACAGGGGAGTCTACGAGCAGTACTTC. It yields the protein CASSTYRGVYEQYF.

This chain links TRBV7-8 with TRBJ1-1; D is unresolved. V lost 3 bases, J lost 5 bases, and 10 bases lay in between. CDR3 length: 13 residues. Germline-derived CDR1 and CDR2 are SGHVS and FQNEAQ. In DNA form, the CDR3 reads TGTGCCAGCAGCTTTCAAACAGATACTGAAGCTTTCTTT. Amino acids: CASSFQTDTEAFF.

This chain uses TRBV14 with TRBJ2-1; D may be TRBD1 (6 bases). Trimming stripped 0 bases from V and 4 bases from J, with 16 bases between. The CDR3 has 17 amino acids. From germline, CDR1 is SGHDN and CDR2 FVKESK. CDR3 residues: CASSQEVRVTGYNEQFF. The CDR3 nucleotides read TGTGCCAGCAGCCAAGAAGTACGGGTTACAGGGTACAATGAGCAGTTCTTC.

The V gene is TRBV4-1, the J gene TRBJ2-7; possibly TRBD1 for D (5 bases). This CDR3 contains 15 residues. Germline lookup yields CDR1 MGHRA and CDR2 YSYEKL. V gave up 7 bases and J gave up 4 bases, with 20 bases separating them. CDR3 bases: TGCGCCAGCAAAGACCAGGGTAAACCGTCTTACGAGCAGTACTTC. Translating gives CASKDQGKPSYEQYF.

J is TRBJ1-1 and V is TRBV7-9; D gene ambiguous. Trimming took 5 bases from V and 0 from J, leaving 10 bases between them. The CDR3 is made up of 14 amino acids. Germline CDR1 SEHNR, CDR2 FQNEAQ (reference sequence). CDR3 DNA: TGTGCCAGCAGCCCACGAGGTATGAACACTGAAGCTTTCTTT. This codes for CASSPRGMNTEAFF. Combining the CDR3 with reference TRBV7-9 and TRBJ1-1 gives the whole variable domain DTGVSQNPRHKITKRGQNVTFRCDPISEHNRLYWYRQTLGQGPEFLTYFQNEAQLEKSRLLSDRFSAERPKGSFSTLEIQRTEQGDSAMYLCASSPRGMNTEAFFGQGTRLTVV.

The rearrangement links TRBV20-1 to TRBJ1-1; 7 bases fit TRBD1. V lost 3 bases to trimming and J lost 1 base; unmatched junction nucleotides: 5. The CDR3 is 14 residues long. Per germline, CDR1 DFQATT and CDR2 SNEGSKA (reference sequence). DNA of the CDR3: TGCAGTGCTAGTCGAAACAGGGGGAACACTGAAGCTTTCTTT. Its protein product is CSASRNRGNTEAFF.

This clone was detected once. The chain is built from TRBV24-1 and TRBJ1-5, with 10 positions matching TRBD1. CDR1 and CDR2 from the germline V gene are KGHDR and SFDVKD. The CDR3 loop spans 14 amino acids. The V gene end was trimmed by 7 bases and the J gene end by 5 bases; junction bases not matched to a gene: 4. The CDR3 nucleotides read TGTGCCACCAGCGGGACAGGGGCATATCAGCCCCAGCATTTT. Its translation is CATSGTGAYQPQHF.

CDR3 DNA sequence: TGTGCCAGCAGTTTAACCACAGGGGGCGACAAGTTCTTC. Amino acid sequence: CASSLTTGGDKFF. The V gene is TRBV27, the J gene TRBJ2-1; 9 nucleotides agree with TRBD1. Germline V gene lookup returns CDR1 MNHEY and CDR2 SMNVEV (reference sequence). The CDR3 contains 13 residues. After removal of 2 bases from V and 14 bases from J, the junction contained 7 bases not matched to a gene.

The CDR3 nucleotides are TGTGCCAGCAGTTACTCAGGACACAACACCGGGGAGCTGTTTTTT. As protein: CASSYSGHNTGELFF. The chain links TRBV6-5 to TRBJ2-2, with D possibly matching TRBD1 (5 bases). The germline V gene has CDR1 MNHEY and CDR2 SVGAGI. The CDR3 totals 15 residues. The germline V and J ends were trimmed by 0 bases and 2 bases, with 7 bases remaining between them.

This chain uses TRBV5-6 with TRBJ1-2; 7 bases are a match to TRBD1. This CDR3 comprises 13 residues. V shed 0 bases, J shed 8 bases, and the junction held 4 bases outside the gene matches. Germline V gene lookup returns CDR1 SGHDT and CDR2 YYEEEE. CDR3 bases: TGTGCCAGCAGCTTGGACAGGACAGGAGGCTACACCTTC. Amino acids: CASSLDRTGGYTF.

V is TRBV5-1 and J is TRBJ1-1; D gene unclear. Germline V lookup: CDR1 SGHRS, CDR2 YFSETQ. The CDR3 is made up of 13 amino acids. Trimming removed 2 bases from V and 5 bases from J, with 10 bases in between. For the CDR3, the DNA is TGCGCCAGCAGCTTCGAGGGCGTAACTGAAGCTTTCTTT. This gives the protein CASSFEGVTEAFF.

As DNA, the CDR3 is TGCGCCAGCAGCTTGAGTGGACAGGGGATCGAGACCCAGTACTTC. As protein: CASSLSGQGIETQYF. The chain combines TRBV5-1 with TRBJ2-5, with 9 bases lining up with TRBD1. Per the germline V gene, CDR1 is SGHRS and CDR2 is YFSETQ. The CDR3 sequence is 15 residues long. With 1 base clipped from V and 5 bases from J, the junction kept 6 bases outside the gene matches.

V gene TRBV7-2 combines with J gene TRBJ2-3; TRBD2 aligns across 13 bases. The CDR3 runs to 16 residues. Germline V gene lookup returns CDR1 SGHTA and CDR2 FQGNSA. The V segment lost 4 bases and the J segment 1 base; nucleotides outside the gene matches: 2. CDR3 amino acids: CASSYGLAGGTDTQYF. The CDR3 DNA follows: TGTGCCAGCAGCTACGGACTAGCGGGGGGCACAGATACGCAGTATTTT.

V usage is TRBV5-6 and J usage is TRBJ2-5, with D perhaps matching TRBD2 (7 bases). CDR1 SGHDT and CDR2 YYEEEE come from the germline V gene. The CDR3 consists of 16 residues. Trimming took off 2 bases at V and 5 bases at J, with 19 bases between the two ends. CDR3 nucleotide sequence: TGTGCCAGCAGCTTTGGGGCGGGGGCCAAGATGGAGACCCAGTACTTC. It yields the protein CASSFGAGAKMETQYF.

The chain has TRBV4-1 and TRBJ2-7; 7 nucleotides match TRBD2. The germline gives CDR1 MGHRA, CDR2 YSYEKL. The CDR3 has 13 residues. The junction had 0 bases not matched to a gene; V was cut back by 4 bases and J by 0 bases. The CDR3, as DNA: TGCGCCAGCAGCCGGGGGGGCTCCTACGAGCAGTACTTC. Its protein is CASSRGGSYEQYF.

The chain combines TRBV2 with TRBJ1-3; D is unresolved. This CDR3 has 12 amino acids. V shed 6 bases and J shed 4 bases, with 7 bases lying between them. Looked up from germline, CDR1 is SNHLY and CDR2 is FYNNEI. DNA of the CDR3: TGTGCCAGCAGAGAGGGAGGAAACACCATATATTTT. Translated, it gives CASREGGNTIYF.

The chain carries TRBV30 and TRBJ1-1; D might be TRBD1 (6 bases). This CDR3 comprises 13 residues. Trimming removed 2 bases from V and 5 bases from J, with 12 bases in between. Per germline, CDR1 GTSNPN and CDR2 SVGIG (reference sequence). CDR3 in DNA: TGTGCCTGGAGTACGAGGGGGGGAACTGAAGCTTTCTTT. Its translation: CAWSTRGGTEAFF.

The chain is built from TRBV30 and TRBJ1-2, with 7 nucleotides matching TRBD1. Germline CDR1 reads GTSNPN; CDR2 reads SVGIG (reference sequence). The CDR3 loop spans 13 amino acids. Trimming removed 2 bases from V and 3 bases from J; junction bases left unmatched: 3. The CDR3: CAWSPDRDYGYTF. CDR3 bases: TGTGCCTGGAGTCCCGACAGGGACTATGGCTACACCTTC.

This clone was detected a few times. The rearrangement joins TRBV30 to TRBJ1-5; TRBD1 might be the D (6 bases). The germline V gene encodes CDR1 GTSNPN and CDR2 SVGIG (reference sequence). CDR3 size: 13 residues. V was clipped by 1 base and J by 7 bases, with 11 bases between them. In DNA, the CDR3 is TGTGCCTGGAGTGGCTGGGACAACCAGCCCCAGCATTTT. Translated: CAWSGWDNQPQHF. Full variable domain (rest looked up from reference TRBV30 and TRBJ1-5): SQTIHQWPATLVQPVGSPLSLECTVEGTSNPNLYWYRQAAGRGLQLLFYSVGIGQISSEVPQNLSASRPQDRQFILSSKKLLLSDSGFYLCAWSGWDNQPQHFGDGTRLSIL.

The chain links TRBV14 to TRBJ1-1; D not certain. V lost 2 bases to trimming and J lost 8 bases, with 9 bases between them. Germline CDR1 reads SGHDN; CDR2 reads FVKESK. The CDR3 covers 12 residues. As DNA, the CDR3 is TGTGCCAGCAGCCAAAACGCAGGAGAAGCTTTCTTT. Translation: CASSQNAGEAFF.

This CDR3 is CASSTLAGVALGRQYF. The CDR3 nucleotides read TGTGCCAGCAGCACACTAGCGGGGGTCGCTCTCGGCCGGCAGTACTTC. The V gene is TRBV7-2, the J gene TRBJ2-7, with 11 positions matching TRBD2. The germline CDR1 and CDR2 sequences are SGHTA and FQGNSA. This CDR3 has 16 amino acids. After removal of 5 bases from V and 9 bases from J, the junction contained 15 bases not matched to a gene.

The chain links TRBV3-1 (or the pseudogene TRBV3-2) to TRBJ2-4; 9 positions match TRBD2. V dropped 6 bases and J dropped 3; count of bases not matched to a gene: 6. There are 15 residues in the CDR3. CDR1 and CDR2 from the germline V gene are LGHDT and YNNKEL (reference sequence). The CDR3 reads CASRVAGGDKNIQYF. The CDR3 bases are TGTGCCAGCAGGGTCGCGGGGGGGGACAAAAACATTCAGTACTTC.

The genes are TRBV7-8 and TRBJ2-5, with a possible D match to TRBD2 (6 bases). The CDR3 runs 13 residues. Deletions cut 3 bases from V and 2 bases from J, with 7 bases between. Germline CDR1 is SGHVS and CDR2 is FQNEAQ. Here the CDR3 DNA reads TGTGCCAGCAGCTTTGGACTACAAGAGACCCAGTACTTC. It encodes CASSFGLQETQYF.

In its sample, this clone was seen once. The rearrangement links TRBV11-2 to TRBJ2-7; 7 bases align to TRBD1. Germline-derived CDR1 and CDR2 are SGHAT and FQNNGV. The CDR3 covers 15 residues. V trimming: 1 base; J trimming: 2 bases; junction bases outside the gene matches: 5. This CDR3 is CASSLVQGMAYEQYF. Here the CDR3 DNA reads TGTGCCAGCAGCTTAGTACAGGGGATGGCCTACGAGCAGTACTTC.

This chain uses TRBV5-5 with TRBJ2-7; 7 nucleotides match TRBD1. The CDR3 consists of 14 residues. With V trimmed by 3 bases and J by 1 base, 4 bases remained unmatched. The germline gives CDR1 SGHKS, CDR2 YYEKEE (reference sequence). CDR3 DNA sequence: TGTGCCAGCAGCTGGGACAGCCTATCCTACGAGCAGTACTTC. It encodes CASSWDSLSYEQYF.